This TCR beta chain originates from a study of vaccination effects on CD4 cells after COVID-19. CDR1 and CDR2 from the germline V gene are MNHEY and SVGAGI. The CDR3 is made up of 15 amino acids. V gave up 0 bases and J gave up 0 bases, with 9 bases separating them. Pools of viral peptides were used by the ViraFEST assay to expand antigen-specific CD4+ T cells ahead of sequencing. Isolating CD4+ T cells followed approximately 10 days of culture. The participants, recipients of two vaccine doses, got either BNT162b2 or mRNA-1273. As concerns this clone: Its target is unknown.

Produced via immunoSEQ multiplex PCR; TCRdb's table is partial and in-frame only. The table shows 25,000 to 35,000 clones, with 74% occurring only once. The receptor's source is a human donor who received a COVID-19 vaccine. This sequence joins TRBV6-5 and TRBJ2-7; the D call may be TRBD1 or TRBD2 (5 bases each). The source material was CD4+ T cells from PBMCs cultured with HCoV-229E spike peptides, sampled after COVID-19 vaccination. In DNA, the CDR3 is TGTGCCAGCAGTTACTCGTCAGGGAGCTCCTACGAGCAGTACTTC. It encodes CASSYSSGSSYEQYF.